This is a list of T cell receptor beta chains from one sample in a study of Graves' ophthalmopathy and Graves' hyperthyroidism. Using its own MiXCR run on the multiplex PCR reads, TCRdb lists one record per CDR3 protein. The sample yields about 550,000 distinct CDR3 sequences, 35% to 40% seen once. Source material: peripheral blood or thyroid tissue (not recorded which). The receptors come from an adult man with Graves' hyperthyroidism. CDR3s include the opening cysteine and the closing phenylalanine or tryptophan. D genes are given only for firm matches. Rows may omit the clone size; those that give it use once, few, many or a size class.

CDR3 protein: CASSKMTGLDGNQPQHF
CDR3 DNA: TGTGCCAGCAGTAAAATGACAGGGCTCGATGGCAATCAGCCCCAGCATTTT
D gene: TRBD1
V gene: TRBV6-2/TRBV6-3
J gene: TRBJ1-5
clone size: .

CDR3 protein: CASSLGGGDSHYEQYF
CDR3 DNA: TGTGCCAGCAGCTTGGGGGGGGGGGACAGTCACTACGAGCAGTACTTC
D gene: .
V gene: TRBV5-4
J gene: TRBJ2-7
clone size: once

CDR3 protein: CSVPSQRESFSDTQYF
CDR3 DNA: TGCAGCGTTCCCAGTCAGCGGGAGTCCTTTAGCGATACGCAGTATTTT
D gene: TRBD2
V gene: TRBV29-1
J gene: TRBJ2-3
clone size: once

CDR3 protein: CSAPGPATGSYEQYF
CDR3 DNA: TGCAGTGCTCCCGGCCCCGCCACAGGGTCGTACGAGCAGTACTTC
D gene: .
V gene: TRBV20-1
J gene: TRBJ2-7
clone size: many

CDR3 protein: CASSLGTGGFRAFF
CDR3 DNA: TGTGCCAGCAGCCTAGGGACAGGGGGCTTTCGGGCTTTCTTT
D gene: TRBD1
V gene: TRBV7-9
J gene: TRBJ1-1
clone size: .

CDR3 protein: CASSQNVNTGELVF
CDR3 DNA: TGTGCCAGCAGCCAAAACGTCAACACCGGGGAGCTGGTTTTT
D gene: .
V gene: TRBV7-3
J gene: TRBJ2-2
clone size: .

CDR3 protein: CASTQVPGETQYF
CDR3 DNA: TGTGCCAGCACCCAGGTACCTGGGGAGACCCAGTACTTC
D gene: .
V gene: TRBV12-3/TRBV12-4
J gene: TRBJ2-5
clone size: many

CDR3 protein: CASSLGPTREQYF
CDR3 DNA: TGTGCTAGCAGCTTAGGGCCGACGCGGGAGCAGTACTTC
D gene: .
V gene: TRBV7-7
J gene: TRBJ2-7
clone size: many

CDR3 protein: CASSPRQGSYNEQYF
CDR3 DNA: TGTGCCAGCAGCCCGAGACAGGGATCCTACAATGAGCAGTACTTC
D gene: TRBD1
V gene: TRBV7-9
J gene: TRBJ2-7
clone size: .

CDR3 protein: CASSFDRERSETQHF
CDR3 DNA: TGTGCCAGCAGTTTCGACAGGGAAAGGTCGGAGACCCAGCATTTT
D gene: TRBD1
V gene: TRBV2
J gene: TRBJ1-5
clone size: .

CDR3 protein: CAISEKTGTGELFF
CDR3 DNA: TGTGCCATCAGTGAAAAGACAGGCACCGGGGAGCTGTTTTTT
D gene: .
V gene: TRBV10-3
J gene: TRBJ2-2
clone size: many

CDR3 protein: CRGVESSGNTIYF
CDR3 DNA: TGCAGGGGTGTTGAGAGCTCTGGAAACACCATATATTTT
D gene: .
V gene: TRBV29-1
J gene: TRBJ1-3
clone size: .

CDR3 protein: CSVGTGAENIQYF
CDR3 DNA: TGCAGCGTTGGCACAGGGGCGGAAAACATTCAGTACTTC
D gene: TRBD1
V gene: TRBV29-1
J gene: TRBJ2-4
clone size: .

CDR3 protein: CSASGVGTDTQYF
CDR3 DNA: TGCAGTGCTAGTGGGGTTGGCACAGATACGCAGTATTTT
D gene: .
V gene: TRBV20-1
J gene: TRBJ2-3
clone size: few

CDR3 protein: CASSYSRRLAGGRETQYF
CDR3 DNA: TGTGCCAGCAGTTACTCGAGACGGCTAGCGGGGGGACGAGAGACCCAGTACTTC
D gene: TRBD2
V gene: TRBV6-2/TRBV6-3
J gene: TRBJ2-5
clone size: few

CDR3 protein: CSAKAREKLFF
CDR3 DNA: TGCAGTGCGAAGGCCCGCGAAAAACTGTTTTTT
D gene: .
V gene: TRBV20-1
J gene: TRBJ1-4
clone size: once

CDR3 protein: CASSIEGTSGSLGTQYF
CDR3 DNA: TGTGCCAGTAGTATAGAAGGGACTAGCGGGAGCTTGGGGACCCAGTACTTC
D gene: TRBD2
V gene: TRBV19
J gene: TRBJ2-5
clone size: .

CDR3 protein: CASSVAAGANVLTF
CDR3 DNA: TGTGCCAGCAGCGTCGCCGCCGGGGCCAACGTCCTGACTTTC
D gene: .
V gene: TRBV9
J gene: TRBJ2-6
clone size: .

CDR3 protein: CSVEALGTYGYTF
CDR3 DNA: TGCAGCGTTGAAGCGCTGGGGACCTATGGCTACACCTTC
D gene: .
V gene: TRBV29-1
J gene: TRBJ1-2
clone size: .

CDR3 protein: CASRHWDSGNQPQHF
CDR3 DNA: TGTGCCAGCAGACACTGGGACTCCGGCAATCAGCCCCAGCATTTT
D gene: .
V gene: TRBV6-6
J gene: TRBJ1-5
clone size: many

CDR3 protein: CASSSDGSTGELFF
CDR3 DNA: TGTGCCAGCAGCTCCGACGGGAGCACCGGGGAGCTGTTTTTT
D gene: .
V gene: TRBV7-9
J gene: TRBJ2-2
clone size: many

CDR3 protein: CAISEGQGSNQPQHF
CDR3 DNA: TGTGCCATCAGTGAAGGACAGGGGAGCAATCAGCCCCAGCATTTT
D gene: TRBD1
V gene: TRBV10-3
J gene: TRBJ1-5
clone size: many

CDR3 protein: CASVLAPNSPLHF
CDR3 DNA: TGTGCCAGCGTACTAGCGCCGAATTCACCCCTCCACTTT
D gene: .
V gene: TRBV7-2
J gene: TRBJ1-6
clone size: .

CDR3 protein: CASRGAVGQPQHF
CDR3 DNA: TGCGCCAGCAGGGGGGCAGTGGGTCAGCCCCAGCATTTT
D gene: .
V gene: TRBV5-1
J gene: TRBJ1-5
clone size: many

CDR3 protein: CSVRQIQETQYF
CDR3 DNA: TGCAGCGTCCGACAGATCCAAGAGACCCAGTACTTC
D gene: .
V gene: TRBV29-1
J gene: TRBJ2-5
clone size: .

CDR3 protein: CSARVTSLRVTEAFF
CDR3 DNA: TGCAGTGCTAGAGTCACCAGCTTGCGTGTCACTGAAGCTTTCTTT
D gene: .
V gene: TRBV20-1
J gene: TRBJ1-1
clone size: many

CDR3 protein: CASSLQGGTSYEQYF
CDR3 DNA: TGTGCCAGCAGCTTACAGGGGGGTACGAGCTACGAGCAGTACTTC
D gene: TRBD1
V gene: TRBV5-1
J gene: TRBJ2-7
clone size: .

CDR3 protein: CASSGGQSEAFF
CDR3 DNA: TGTGCCAGCAGCGGAGGACAGAGTGAAGCTTTCTTT
D gene: .
V gene: TRBV7-9
J gene: TRBJ1-1
clone size: many

CDR3 protein: CAISEPGTDEKLFF
CDR3 DNA: TGTGCCATCAGTGAGCCCGGGACAGATGAAAAACTGTTTTTT
D gene: TRBD1
V gene: TRBV10-3
J gene: TRBJ1-4
clone size: many

CDR3 protein: CASSFVGGSRNEQYF
CDR3 DNA: TGTGCCAGCAGCTTTGTTGGCGGGAGTAGGAACGAGCAGTACTTC
D gene: TRBD2
V gene: TRBV7-2
J gene: TRBJ2-7
clone size: many

CDR3 protein: CASSQVPRTSNSPLHF
CDR3 DNA: TGTGCCAGCAGCCAAGTCCCTCGGACGAGTAATTCACCCCTCCACTTT
D gene: .
V gene: TRBV14
J gene: TRBJ1-6
clone size: .

CDR3 protein: CATKLTVSGNTIYF
CDR3 DNA: TGTGCCACCAAACTAACCGTATCTGGAAACACCATATATTTT
D gene: .
V gene: TRBV10-3
J gene: TRBJ1-3
clone size: .

CDR3 protein: CSVVGIEAFF
CDR3 DNA: TGCAGCGTTGTGGGGATCGAAGCTTTCTTT
D gene: .
V gene: TRBV29-1
J gene: TRBJ1-1
clone size: many

CDR3 protein: CASSGWAGEGDEQFF
CDR3 DNA: TGCGCCAGCAGTGGGTGGGCGGGGGAAGGCGATGAGCAGTTCTTC
D gene: TRBD2
V gene: TRBV10-2
J gene: TRBJ2-1
clone size: few

CDR3 protein: CSARDAGQGAVDTQYF
CDR3 DNA: TGCAGTGCTAGAGATGCCGGACAGGGGGCCGTCGATACGCAGTATTTT
D gene: TRBD1
V gene: TRBV20-1
J gene: TRBJ2-3
clone size: .

CDR3 protein: CSARAFEFSDTQYF
CDR3 DNA: TGCAGTGCTAGAGCGTTTGAGTTTTCGGATACGCAGTATTTT
D gene: .
V gene: TRBV20-1
J gene: TRBJ2-3
clone size: .

CDR3 protein: CASGLDGVHTEAFF
CDR3 DNA: TGTGCTAGTGGTTTGGACGGGGTCCACACTGAAGCTTTCTTT
D gene: .
V gene: TRBV12-5
J gene: TRBJ1-1
clone size: many

CDR3 protein: CSVRDRRPYEQYF
CDR3 DNA: TGCAGCGTAAGGGACCGCCGCCCCTACGAGCAGTACTTC
D gene: .
V gene: TRBV29-1
J gene: TRBJ2-7
clone size: many

CDR3 protein: CASSFRDRGAQETQYF
CDR3 DNA: TGTGCCAGCAGTTTCCGGGACAGGGGGGCACAAGAGACCCAGTACTTC
D gene: TRBD1
V gene: TRBV7-9
J gene: TRBJ2-5
clone size: few

CDR3 protein: CSARWDRGRRGYTF
CDR3 DNA: TGCAGTGCTAGGTGGGACAGGGGGCGGAGGGGCTACACCTTC
D gene: TRBD1
V gene: TRBV20-1
J gene: TRBJ1-2
clone size: many

CDR3 protein: CAISGREMNSPLHF
CDR3 DNA: TGTGCCATCAGTGGTAGGGAGATGAATTCACCCCTCCACTTT
D gene: .
V gene: TRBV10-3
J gene: TRBJ1-6
clone size: many

CDR3 protein: CSVSTGDNQPQHF
CDR3 DNA: TGCAGCGTCAGTACAGGGGACAATCAGCCCCAGCATTTT
D gene: TRBD1
V gene: TRBV29-1
J gene: TRBJ1-5
clone size: .

CDR3 protein: CASSRTGNYGYTF
CDR3 DNA: TGTGCCAGCAGTCGGACAGGGAACTATGGCTACACCTTC
D gene: TRBD1
V gene: TRBV6-5
J gene: TRBJ1-2
clone size: many

CDR3 protein: CASSAQGGGSLYF
CDR3 DNA: TGTGCCAGCAGCGCCCAGGGGGGCGGGAGTTTGTACTTC
D gene: .
V gene: TRBV9
J gene: TRBJ2-7
clone size: once

CDR3 protein: CASSLIAGMVETQYF
CDR3 DNA: TGTGCCAGCAGTTTAATAGCGGGAATGGTAGAGACCCAGTACTTC
D gene: TRBD2
V gene: TRBV12-3/TRBV12-4
J gene: TRBJ2-5
clone size: few

CDR3 protein: CSALDRVSTDTQYF
CDR3 DNA: TGCAGCGCTTTGGACAGGGTTAGCACAGATACGCAGTATTTT
D gene: TRBD1
V gene: TRBV29-1
J gene: TRBJ2-3
clone size: many

CDR3 protein: CASTASGQGGRQPQHF
CDR3 DNA: TGTGCCAGCACGGCCTCGGGACAGGGGGGACGACAGCCCCAGCATTTT
D gene: TRBD1
V gene: TRBV6-1
J gene: TRBJ1-5
clone size: few

CDR3 protein: CASSLDGQAGQETQYF
CDR3 DNA: TGTGCCAGCAGCTTAGATGGACAGGCCGGCCAAGAGACCCAGTACTTC
D gene: TRBD1
V gene: TRBV7-9
J gene: TRBJ2-5
clone size: many

CDR3 protein: CASSEDTGGNQPQHF
CDR3 DNA: TGTGCCAGCAGTGAAGATACAGGGGGCAATCAGCCCCAGCATTTT
D gene: TRBD1
V gene: TRBV6-1
J gene: TRBJ1-5
clone size: .

CDR3 protein: CASSPLLTDGPNYGYTF
CDR3 DNA: TGTGCCAGCTCACCACTCCTGACCGACGGACCTAACTATGGCTACACCTTC
D gene: .
V gene: TRBV18
J gene: TRBJ1-2
clone size: .

CDR3 protein: CASSLDIKARHTEAFF
CDR3 DNA: TGCGCCAGCAGCTTGGACATAAAGGCTAGGCACACTGAAGCTTTCTTT
D gene: .
V gene: TRBV5-1
J gene: TRBJ1-1
clone size: many